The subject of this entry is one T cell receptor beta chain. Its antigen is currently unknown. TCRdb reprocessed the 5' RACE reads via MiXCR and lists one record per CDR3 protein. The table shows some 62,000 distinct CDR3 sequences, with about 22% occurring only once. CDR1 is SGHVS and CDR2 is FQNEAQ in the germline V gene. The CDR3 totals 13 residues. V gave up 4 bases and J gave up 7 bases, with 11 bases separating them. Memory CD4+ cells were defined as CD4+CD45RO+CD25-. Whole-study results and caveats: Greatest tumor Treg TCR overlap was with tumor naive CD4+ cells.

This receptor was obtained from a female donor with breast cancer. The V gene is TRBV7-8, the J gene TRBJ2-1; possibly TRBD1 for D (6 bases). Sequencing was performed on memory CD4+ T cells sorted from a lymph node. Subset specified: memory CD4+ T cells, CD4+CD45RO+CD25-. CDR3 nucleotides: TGTGCCAGCAGCTCCGACAGGCTAAATGAGCAGTTCTTC. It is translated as CASSSDRLNEQFF.